Listed here are 22 T cell receptor beta chains from one sample, sequenced in a study of CD8+ T cells in alopecia areata. Reverse transcription of extracted RNA yielded cDNA, which provided the sequencing template. Here immunoSEQ multiplex PCR was the method, and the copy in TCRdb shows in-frame clones only, minus some. The sample lists approximately 180,000 clones; around 60% were seen once. Treatment in this sample: oral pan-JAK inhibitor, 5-10 mg twice daily. The sequences come from CD4+ T cells sorted from blood, collected at week 49, from a patient treated with tofacitinib. The receptors shown here come from a human donor with alopecia areata.

This clone has more than one count but fewer than ten. The J gene is TRBJ2-6, the V gene TRBV30, with 13 positions matching TRBD2. Germline V CDR1 and CDR2: GTSNPN, SVGIG (reference sequence). Trimming took 5 bases from V and 4 from J; bases not matched to a gene: 11. CDR3 length equals 18 residues. The CDR3 reads CAWGRTSGGPPGANVLTF. CDR3 DNA: TGTGCCTGGGGACGGACTAGCGGGGGACCCCCAGGGGCCAACGTCCTGACTTTC. Together with reference TRBV30 and TRBJ2-6, the CDR3 gives the full variable domain: SQTIHQWPATLVQPVGSPLSLECTVEGTSNPNLYWYRQAAGRGLQLLFYSVGIGQISSEVPQNLSASRPQDRQFILSSKKLLLSDSGFYLCAWGRTSGGPPGANVLTFGAGSRLTVL.

This chain connects TRBV5-1 to TRBJ1-2, with 7 bases matching TRBD1. Per the germline V gene, CDR1 is SGHRS and CDR2 is YFSETQ. With 5 bases clipped from V and 3 bases from J, the junction kept 7 bases outside the gene matches. The CDR3 loop spans 14 amino acids. CDR3 in DNA: TGCGCCAGCAGTTGGGACAGCCCAGACTATGGCTACACCTTC. Translating gives CASSWDSPDYGYTF.

The chain carries TRBV4-3 and TRBJ1-2, with D unresolved. Trimming took off 2 bases at V and 4 bases at J, with 17 bases between the two ends. This CDR3 contains 16 residues. CDR1 is LGHNA, CDR2 YSLEER, per germline. CDR3 DNA sequence: TGCGCCAGCAGCCAACAACGGGGTTCCCGGGGCTATGGCTACACCTTC. Protein sequence: CASSQQRGSRGYGYTF.

The chain joins TRBV11-2 to TRBJ2-5; D is ambiguous. CDR3 size: 13 residues. V shed 5 bases and J shed 9 bases, with 16 bases lying between them. CDR1 and CDR2 (germline): SGHAT, FQNNGV. CDR3 coding DNA: TGTGCCAGCAGCCCCCTCGCCACGCAGGCCCAGTACTTC. Protein: CASSPLATQAQYF.

The rearrangement uses TRBV7-2 and TRBJ2-2; D may correspond to TRBD1 or TRBD2 (5 bases each). Germline-derived CDR1 and CDR2 are SGHTA and FQGNSA. CDR3 length equals 14 residues. V lost 3 bases and J lost 1, with 6 bases in between. The CDR3 region has the DNA TGTGCCAGCAGCTTTGGGGGGAACACCGGGGAGCTGTTTTTT. It translates to CASSFGGNTGELFF. The complete variable domain, with remaining parts taken from reference TRBV7-2 and TRBJ2-2, reads GAGVSQSPSNKVTEKGKDVELRCDPISGHTALYWYRQSLGQGLEFLIYFQGNSAPDKSGLPSDRFSAERTGGSVSTLTIQRTQQEDSAVYLCASSFGGNTGELFFGEGSRLTVL.

The genes are TRBV25-1 and TRBJ1-2, with D perhaps matching TRBD1 (5 bases). The CDR3 contains 13 residues. Germline V gives CDR1 MGHDK, CDR2 SYGVNS. Trimming left V 5 bases short and J 11 bases short, with 18 bases between. CDR3: CASSHIQGSEYTF. The CDR3 DNA follows: TGTGCCAGCAGTCACATTCAGGGATCCGAATACACCTTC.

The chain is built from TRBV23-1 and TRBJ2-5; D perhaps matches TRBD1 (6 bases). TRBV23-1 is flagged as an ORF with uncertain function. V gave up 2 bases and J gave up 4 bases, with 32 bases separating them. This CDR3 is 21 amino acids long. The CDR3 nucleotides are TGCGCCAGCAGTCAAAATCCTTCTAGACAGGAGCGAGGGACGTTTCTAGAGACCCAGTACTTC. Its protein is CASSQNPSRQERGTFLETQYF.

In DNA, the CDR3 is TGTGCCAGCAGCGAATATGGGACAAAAGAGACCCAGTACTTC. Its protein product is CASSEYGTKETQYF. The rearrangement joins TRBV9 to TRBJ2-5; a possible D gene is TRBD1 (6 bases). The length of the CDR3 is 14 residues. Deletions cut 3 bases from V and 3 bases from J, with 12 bases between. Per germline, CDR1 SGDLS and CDR2 YYNGEE. Filled out from reference TRBV9 and TRBJ2-5, the complete variable domain reads DSGVTQTPKHLITATGQRVTLRCSPRSGDLSVYWYQQSLDQGLQFLIQYYNGEERAKGNILERFSAQQFPDLHSELNLSSLELGDSALYFCASSEYGTKETQYFGPGTRLLVL.

The rearrangement uses TRBV20-1 and TRBJ2-1, with no clear D. V was clipped by 7 bases and J by 10 bases, with 11 bases between them. This CDR3 region has 10 residues. Germline-derived CDR1 and CDR2 are DFQATT and SNEGSKA (reference sequence). CDR3 nucleotide sequence: TGCAGTGGTTCGATGCTGGAGCAGTTCTTC. As protein: CSGSMLEQFF.

The chain recombines TRBV2 with TRBJ1-2, with TRBD1 identical over 10 bases. J gave up 8 bases and V 6 bases, and 9 bases lay outside the gene matches. The V gene's germline CDR1 is SNHLY and CDR2 FYNNEI. This CDR3 spans 14 amino acids. The CDR3, as DNA: TGTGCCAGCAGCCCGGGACAGGGGCCAGACGGCTACACCTTC. It encodes CASSPGQGPDGYTF.

J is TRBJ2-3 and V is TRBV4-3; 8 bases align to TRBD2. This CDR3 has 14 amino acids. CDR1 and CDR2 from the germline V gene are LGHNA and YSLEER. J gave up 7 bases and V 0 bases, and 3 bases lay outside the gene matches. CDR3 loop: CASSQEREGNTQYF. The CDR3 nucleotides are TGCGCCAGCAGCCAAGAACGGGAGGGTAATACGCAGTATTTT.

This clone was seen once. DNA of the CDR3: TGCGCCAGCAGTGAAGGGGGCTATGGCTACACCTTC. Its protein product is CASSEGGYGYTF. The chain recombines TRBV10-2 with TRBJ1-2; D possibly corresponds to TRBD1 (6 bases). This CDR3 comprises 12 residues. V lost 3 bases to trimming and J lost 4 bases, with 6 bases between them. The germline CDR1 and CDR2 sequences are WSHSY and SAAADI.

The gene calls are TRBV5-1 and TRBJ2-2; D might be TRBD1 (6 bases). V lost 4 bases, J lost 1 base, and 8 bases lay in between. In germline, CDR1 is SGHRS, CDR2 YFSETQ. This CDR3 contains 14 residues. CDR3 loop: CASSTGQNTGELFF. CDR3 DNA: TGCGCCAGCAGCACGGGACAGAACACCGGGGAGCTGTTTTTT.

This rearrangement joins TRBV4-3 to TRBJ2-3; no clear D gene. The CDR3 is 13 residues long. Trimming stripped 3 bases from V and 3 bases from J, with 7 bases between. Germline-derived CDR1 and CDR2 are LGHNA and YSLEER. CDR3 DNA sequence: TGCGCCAGCAGCCAGTTAGCTACAGATACGCAGTATTTT. Protein product: CASSQLATDTQYF.

The rearrangement uses TRBV4-2 and TRBJ2-6, with D perhaps TRBD1 or TRBD2 (6 bases each). Trimming took off 4 bases at V and 1 base at J, with 14 bases between the two ends. The CDR3 loop spans 17 amino acids. Germline values: CDR1 LGHNA, CDR2 YNFKEQ. The CDR3 is CASSRGAGSSGANVLTF. CDR3 nucleotide sequence: TGTGCCAGCAGCCGGGGGGCAGGATCTTCTGGGGCCAACGTCCTGACTTTC.

The chain carries TRBV25-1 and TRBJ1-5, with D perhaps TRBD1 (5 bases). The length of the CDR3 is 13 residues. Germline V CDR1 and CDR2: MGHDK, SYGVNS. Trimming cost V 9 bases and J 2 bases, with 11 bases left between them. The CDR3 coding sequence is TGTGCCAGTCAGGGTTTAGGCAATCAGCCCCAGCATTTT. Encoded protein: CASQGLGNQPQHF.

The chain joins TRBV27 to TRBJ1-6; 7 nucleotides match TRBD1. The CDR3 has 19 amino acids. J lost 9 bases, V lost 1 base, and 18 bases had no gene match. In germline, CDR1 is MNHEY, CDR2 SMNVEV (reference sequence). Here the CDR3 DNA reads TGTGCCAGCAGTTTATGGGGAGTAACAGGGGAGGGGATGAGTTCACCCCTCCACTTT. This translates into CASSLWGVTGEGMSSPLHF.

This sequence joins TRBV30 and TRBJ2-6; unclear D gene. The CDR3 covers 16 residues. Germline V gene sequence: CDR1 GTSNPN, CDR2 SVGIG (reference sequence). V lost 0 bases, J lost 1 base, and 10 bases lay in between. This chain's CDR3 is CAWSVRGLSGANVLTF. CDR3 bases: TGTGCCTGGAGTGTACGCGGATTGTCTGGGGCCAACGTCCTGACTTTC.

The J gene is TRBJ1-5, the V gene TRBV30, with a tentative D call TRBD1 (5 bases). With 0 bases removed from V and 2 bases from J, the gap between germline ends came to 14 bases. This CDR3 has 16 amino acids. Looked up from germline, CDR1 is GTSNPN and CDR2 is SVGIG (reference sequence). This CDR3 reads CAWSVPGRRGNQPQHF. CDR3 nucleotide sequence: TGTGCCTGGAGTGTACCAGGGCGACGAGGCAATCAGCCCCAGCATTTT.

This clone was seen repeatedly, ten times or more. Written as DNA, the CDR3 is TGCGCCAGCAGCTTGAGCTTGCAATCCTACAATGAGCAGTTCTTC. Translating gives CASSLSLQSYNEQFF. The chain is built from TRBV5-1 and TRBJ2-1; D is undetermined. Trimming took 1 base from V and 1 from J, leaving 9 bases between them. Germline CDR1 and CDR2: SGHRS and YFSETQ. The CDR3 length is 15 residues.

This sequence joins TRBV18 and TRBJ2-7; 7 bases agree with TRBD1. Looked up from germline, CDR1 is KGHSH and CDR2 is LQKENI. This CDR3 comprises 15 residues. Trimming at V came to 0 bases and at J to 6 bases, leaving 8 bases not matched to a gene. CDR3 coding DNA: TGTGCCAGCTCACCACCGACAGGGTTGGCTCTCGAGCAGTACTTC. It specifies CASSPPTGLALEQYF.

This chain uses TRBV4-3 with TRBJ1-2, with D maybe TRBD1 (5 bases). Germline V gene lookup returns CDR1 LGHNA and CDR2 YSLEER. The V end lost 0 bases, the J end lost 0 bases, and 14 bases lay between the germline ends. CDR3 length: 17 residues. Here the CDR3 DNA reads TGCGCCAGCAGCCAAGATGTCGGGGGGTCAACTAACTATGGCTACACCTTC. Translation gives CASSQDVGGSTNYGYTF.